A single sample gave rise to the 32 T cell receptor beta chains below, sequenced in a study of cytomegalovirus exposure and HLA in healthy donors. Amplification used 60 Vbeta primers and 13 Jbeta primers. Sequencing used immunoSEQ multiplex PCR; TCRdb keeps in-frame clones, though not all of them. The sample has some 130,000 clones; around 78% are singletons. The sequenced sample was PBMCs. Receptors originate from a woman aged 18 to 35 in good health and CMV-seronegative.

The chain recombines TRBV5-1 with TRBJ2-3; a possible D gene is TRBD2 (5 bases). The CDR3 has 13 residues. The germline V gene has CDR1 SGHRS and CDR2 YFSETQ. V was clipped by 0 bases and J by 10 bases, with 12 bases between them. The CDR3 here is CASSLGENVAQYF. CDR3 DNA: TGCGCCAGCAGCTTGGGGGAGAATGTAGCGCAGTATTTT.

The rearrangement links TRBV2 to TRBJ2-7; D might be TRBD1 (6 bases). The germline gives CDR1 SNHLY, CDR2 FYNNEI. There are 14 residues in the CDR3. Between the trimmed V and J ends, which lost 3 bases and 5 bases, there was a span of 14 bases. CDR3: CASSDQPGVHEQYF. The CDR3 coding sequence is TGTGCCAGCAGTGATCAGCCAGGGGTCCACGAGCAGTACTTC.

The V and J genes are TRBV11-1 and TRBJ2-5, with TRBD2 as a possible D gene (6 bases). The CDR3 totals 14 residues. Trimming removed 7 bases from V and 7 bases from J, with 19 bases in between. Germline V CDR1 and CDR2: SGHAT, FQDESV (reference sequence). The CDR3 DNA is TGTGCCAGCACCCTCGGGTCGGAGCGGGTGACCCAGTACTTC. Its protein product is CASTLGSERVTQYF.

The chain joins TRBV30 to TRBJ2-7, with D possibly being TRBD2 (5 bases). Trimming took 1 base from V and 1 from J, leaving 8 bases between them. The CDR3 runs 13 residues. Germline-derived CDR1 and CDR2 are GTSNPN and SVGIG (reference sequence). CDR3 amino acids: CAWSGELSYEQYF. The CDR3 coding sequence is TGTGCCTGGAGTGGGGAGTTATCCTACGAGCAGTACTTC.

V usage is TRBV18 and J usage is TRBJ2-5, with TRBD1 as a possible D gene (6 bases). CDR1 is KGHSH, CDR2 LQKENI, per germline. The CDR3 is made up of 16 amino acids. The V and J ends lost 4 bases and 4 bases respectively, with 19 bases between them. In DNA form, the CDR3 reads TGTGCCAGCTCACGCTTAACTACAGGGATGGGAGAGACCCAGTACTTC. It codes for CASSRLTTGMGETQYF.

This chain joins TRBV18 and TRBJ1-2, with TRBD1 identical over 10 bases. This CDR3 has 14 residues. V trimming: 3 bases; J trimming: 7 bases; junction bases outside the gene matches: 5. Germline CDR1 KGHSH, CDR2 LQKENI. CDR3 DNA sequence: TGTGCCAGCTCACCGGGACAGGGGATCTCTGGCTACACCTTC. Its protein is CASSPGQGISGYTF.

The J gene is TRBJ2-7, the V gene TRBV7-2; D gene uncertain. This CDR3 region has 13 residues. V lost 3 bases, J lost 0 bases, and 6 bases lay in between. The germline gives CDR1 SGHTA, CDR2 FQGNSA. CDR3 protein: CASSFPPSYEQYF. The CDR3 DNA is TGTGCCAGCAGCTTTCCTCCCTCCTACGAGCAGTACTTC.

CDR3 in DNA: TGTGCCAGTAGTCTCGATAGCAGCGATACCGGGGAGCTGTTTTTT. It translates to CASSLDSSDTGELFF. The V gene is TRBV19, the J gene TRBJ2-2; the D is unclear. The length of the CDR3 is 15 residues. Trimming left V 5 bases short and J 5 bases short, with 15 bases between. Germline CDR1 LNHDA, CDR2 SQIVND (reference sequence).

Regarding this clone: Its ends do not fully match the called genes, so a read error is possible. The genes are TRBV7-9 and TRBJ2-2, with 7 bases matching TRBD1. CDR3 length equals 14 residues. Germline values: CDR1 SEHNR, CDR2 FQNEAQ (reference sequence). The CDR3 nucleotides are TGTTCCAGCAGCATCAGGGGGAGAACCGGGGAGCTGTTTTTT. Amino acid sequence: CSSSIRGRTGELFF. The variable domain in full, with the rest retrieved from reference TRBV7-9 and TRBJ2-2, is DTGVSQNPRHKITKRGQNVTFRCDPISEHNRLYWYRQTLGQGPEFLTYFQNEAQLEKSRLLSDRFSAERPKGSFSTLEIQRTEQGDSAMYLCSSSIRGRTGELFFGEGSRLTVL.

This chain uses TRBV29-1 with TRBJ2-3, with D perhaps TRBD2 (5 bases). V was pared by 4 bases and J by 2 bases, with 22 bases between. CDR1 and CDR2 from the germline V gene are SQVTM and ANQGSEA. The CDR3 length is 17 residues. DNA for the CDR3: TGCAGCGTTGTCGGATCGAGCAGCGGCACGCTCACAGATACGCAGTATTTT. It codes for CSVVGSSSGTLTDTQYF.

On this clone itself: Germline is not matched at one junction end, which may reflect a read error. The CDR3 is CVSSRAQPDGRANEQYF. CDR3 nucleotide sequence: TGTGTCAGCAGTCGGGCCCAACCGGACGGCAGGGCTAACGAGCAGTACTTC. The chain joins TRBV27 to TRBJ2-7; D is possibly TRBD1 (5 bases). Germline values: CDR1 MNHEY, CDR2 SMNVEV (reference sequence). This CDR3 is built from 17 residues.

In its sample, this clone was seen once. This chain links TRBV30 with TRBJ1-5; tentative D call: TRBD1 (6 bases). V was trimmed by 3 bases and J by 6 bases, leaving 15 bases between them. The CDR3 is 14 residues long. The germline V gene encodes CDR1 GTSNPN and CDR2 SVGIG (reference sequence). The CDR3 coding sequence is TGTGCCTGGAGCCGGGGGGGCTCGGGTCAGCCCCAGCATTTT. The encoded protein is CAWSRGGSGQPQHF.

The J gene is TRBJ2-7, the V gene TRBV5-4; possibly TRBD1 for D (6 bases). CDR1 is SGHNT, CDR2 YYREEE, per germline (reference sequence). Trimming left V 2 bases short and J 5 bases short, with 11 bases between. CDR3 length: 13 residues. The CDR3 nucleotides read TGTGCCAGCAGCTTTACAGGGAACGACGAGCAGTACTTC. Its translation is CASSFTGNDEQYF. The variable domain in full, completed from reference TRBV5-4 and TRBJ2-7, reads ETGVTQSPTHLIKTRGQQVTLRCSSQSGHNTVSWYQQALGQGPQFIFQYYREEENGRGNFPPRFSGLQFPNYSSELNVNALELDDSALYLCASSFTGNDEQYFGPGTRLTVT.

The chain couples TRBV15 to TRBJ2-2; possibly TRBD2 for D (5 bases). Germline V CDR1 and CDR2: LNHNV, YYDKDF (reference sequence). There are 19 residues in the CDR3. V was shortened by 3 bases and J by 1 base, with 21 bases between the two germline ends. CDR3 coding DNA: TGTGCCACCAGCAGGTCCAAAGTTAAGAGAGCGGTGAACACCGGGGAGCTGTTTTTT. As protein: CATSRSKVKRAVNTGELFF.

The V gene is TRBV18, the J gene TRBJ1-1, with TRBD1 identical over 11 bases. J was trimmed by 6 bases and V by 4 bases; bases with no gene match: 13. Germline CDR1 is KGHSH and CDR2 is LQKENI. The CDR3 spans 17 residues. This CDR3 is CASSLRTSGQGDSEAFF. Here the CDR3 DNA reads TGTGCCAGCTCACTACGAACATCGGGACAGGGGGATTCTGAAGCTTTCTTT.

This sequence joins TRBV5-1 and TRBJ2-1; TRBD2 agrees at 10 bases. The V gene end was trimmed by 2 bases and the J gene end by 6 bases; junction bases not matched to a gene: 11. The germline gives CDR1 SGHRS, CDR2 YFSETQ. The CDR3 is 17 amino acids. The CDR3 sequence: CASSFTGALAGFNEQFF. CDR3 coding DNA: TGCGCCAGCAGCTTTACCGGAGCACTAGCGGGATTCAATGAGCAGTTCTTC.

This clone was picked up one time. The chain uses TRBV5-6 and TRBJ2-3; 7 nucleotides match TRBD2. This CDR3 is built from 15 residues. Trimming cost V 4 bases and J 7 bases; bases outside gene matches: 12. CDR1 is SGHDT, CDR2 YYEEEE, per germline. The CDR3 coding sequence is TGTGCCAGCAGCCAGGCCTCGGGAGGCTCGAATACGCAGTATTTT. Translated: CASSQASGGSNTQYF.

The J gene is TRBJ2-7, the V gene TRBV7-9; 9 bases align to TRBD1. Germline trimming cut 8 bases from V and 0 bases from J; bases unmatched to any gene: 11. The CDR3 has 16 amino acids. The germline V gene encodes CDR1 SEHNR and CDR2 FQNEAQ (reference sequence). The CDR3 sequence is CASLLPGQGRSYEQYF. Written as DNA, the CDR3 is TGTGCCAGCTTGCTACCGGGACAGGGTCGCTCCTACGAGCAGTACTTC.

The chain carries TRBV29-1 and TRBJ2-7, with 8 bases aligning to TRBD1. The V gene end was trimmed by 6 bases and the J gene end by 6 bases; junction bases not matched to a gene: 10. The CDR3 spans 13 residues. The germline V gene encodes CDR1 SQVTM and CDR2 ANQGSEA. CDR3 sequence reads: CSVRRDRLGEQYF. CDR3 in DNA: TGCAGCGTGCGGCGGGACAGGTTGGGCGAGCAGTACTTC.

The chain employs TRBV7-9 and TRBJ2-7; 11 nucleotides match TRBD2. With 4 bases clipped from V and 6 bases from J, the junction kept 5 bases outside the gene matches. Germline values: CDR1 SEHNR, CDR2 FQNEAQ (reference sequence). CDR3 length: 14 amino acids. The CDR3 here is CASSSLAGGSEQYF. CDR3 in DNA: TGTGCCAGCAGCTCCTTAGCGGGAGGGAGCGAGCAGTACTTC. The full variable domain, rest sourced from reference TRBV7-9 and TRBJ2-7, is DTGVSQNPRHKITKRGQNVTFRCDPISEHNRLYWYRQTLGQGPEFLTYFQNEAQLEKSRLLSDRFSAERPKGSFSTLEIQRTEQGDSAMYLCASSSLAGGSEQYFGPGTRLTVT.

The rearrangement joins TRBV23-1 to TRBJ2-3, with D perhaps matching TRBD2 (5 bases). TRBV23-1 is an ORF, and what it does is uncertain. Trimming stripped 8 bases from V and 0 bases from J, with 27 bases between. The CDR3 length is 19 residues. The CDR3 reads CASGVFFSADCSSTDTQYF. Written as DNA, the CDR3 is TGCGCCAGCGGGGTGTTCTTTTCGGCGGACTGCTCTAGCACAGATACGCAGTATTTT.

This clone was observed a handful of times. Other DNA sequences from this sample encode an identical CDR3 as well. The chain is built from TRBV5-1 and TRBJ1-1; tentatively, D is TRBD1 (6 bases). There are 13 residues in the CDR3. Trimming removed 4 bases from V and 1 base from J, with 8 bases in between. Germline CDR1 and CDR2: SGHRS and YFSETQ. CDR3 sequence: CASSLTGNTEAFF. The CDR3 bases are TGCGCCAGCAGCCTGACAGGGAACACTGAAGCTTTCTTT.

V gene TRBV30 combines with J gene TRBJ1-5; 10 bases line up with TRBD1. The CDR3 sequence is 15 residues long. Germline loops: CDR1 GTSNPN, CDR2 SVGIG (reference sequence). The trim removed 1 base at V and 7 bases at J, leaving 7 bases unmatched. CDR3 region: CAWSEGTGDGQPQHF. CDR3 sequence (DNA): TGTGCCTGGAGTGAAGGGACAGGGGACGGCCAGCCCCAGCATTTT.

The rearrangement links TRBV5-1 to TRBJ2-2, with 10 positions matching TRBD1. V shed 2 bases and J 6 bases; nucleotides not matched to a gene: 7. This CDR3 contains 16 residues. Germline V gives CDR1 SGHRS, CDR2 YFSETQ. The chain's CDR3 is CASSFPDRGHAGELFF. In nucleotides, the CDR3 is TGCGCCAGCAGCTTCCCTGACAGGGGGCATGCCGGGGAGCTGTTTTTT.

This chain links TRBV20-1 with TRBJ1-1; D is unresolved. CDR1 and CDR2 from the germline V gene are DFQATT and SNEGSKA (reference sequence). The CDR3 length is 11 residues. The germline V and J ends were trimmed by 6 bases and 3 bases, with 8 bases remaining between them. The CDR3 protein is CSACPDTEAFF. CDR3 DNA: TGCAGTGCCTGTCCAGACACTGAAGCTTTCTTT.

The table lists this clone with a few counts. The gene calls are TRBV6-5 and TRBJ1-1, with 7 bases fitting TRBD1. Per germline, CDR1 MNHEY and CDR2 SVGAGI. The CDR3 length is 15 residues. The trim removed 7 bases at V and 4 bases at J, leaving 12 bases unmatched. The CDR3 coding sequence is TGTGCCAGCACGGCAGGGGGAAGGTTGGGCACTGAAGCTTTCTTT. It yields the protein CASTAGGRLGTEAFF.

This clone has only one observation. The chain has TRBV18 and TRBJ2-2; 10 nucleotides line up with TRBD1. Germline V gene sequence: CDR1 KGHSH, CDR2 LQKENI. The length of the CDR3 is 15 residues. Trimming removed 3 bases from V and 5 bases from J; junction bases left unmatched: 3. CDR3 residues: CASSPWTGGTGELFF. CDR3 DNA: TGTGCCAGCTCACCTTGGACAGGGGGGACCGGGGAGCTGTTTTTT. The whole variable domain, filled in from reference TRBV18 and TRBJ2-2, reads NAGVMQNPRHLVRRRGQEARLRCSPMKGHSHVYWYRQLPEEGLKFMVYLQKENIIDESGMPKERFSAEFPKEGPSILRIQQVVRGDSAAYFCASSPWTGGTGELFFGEGSRLTVL.

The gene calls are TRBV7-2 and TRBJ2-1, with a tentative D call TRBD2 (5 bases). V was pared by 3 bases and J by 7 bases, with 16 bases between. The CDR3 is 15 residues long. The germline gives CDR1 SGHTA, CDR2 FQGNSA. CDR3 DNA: TGTGCCAGCAGCTTTAGGGTATATAGCGCGAATGAGCAGTTCTTC. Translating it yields CASSFRVYSANEQFF.

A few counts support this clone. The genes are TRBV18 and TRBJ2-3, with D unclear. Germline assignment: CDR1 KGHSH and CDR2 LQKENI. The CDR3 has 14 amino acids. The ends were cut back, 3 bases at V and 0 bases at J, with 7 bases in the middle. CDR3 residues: CASSPVYSTDTQYF. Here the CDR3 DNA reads TGTGCCAGCTCACCTGTATATAGCACAGATACGCAGTATTTT.

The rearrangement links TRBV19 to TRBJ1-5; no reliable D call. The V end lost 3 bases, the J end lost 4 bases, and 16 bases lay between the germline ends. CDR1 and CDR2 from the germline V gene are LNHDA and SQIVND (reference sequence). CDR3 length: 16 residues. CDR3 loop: CASSIGSPALNQPQHF. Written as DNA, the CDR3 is TGTGCCAGTAGTATTGGTTCGCCCGCGTTGAATCAGCCCCAGCATTTT. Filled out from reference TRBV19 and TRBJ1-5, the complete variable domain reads DGGITQSPKYLFRKEGQNVTLSCEQNLNHDAMYWYRQDPGQGLRLIYYSQIVNDFQKGDIAEGYSVSREKKESFPLTVTSAQKNPTAFYLCASSIGSPALNQPQHFGDGTRLSIL.

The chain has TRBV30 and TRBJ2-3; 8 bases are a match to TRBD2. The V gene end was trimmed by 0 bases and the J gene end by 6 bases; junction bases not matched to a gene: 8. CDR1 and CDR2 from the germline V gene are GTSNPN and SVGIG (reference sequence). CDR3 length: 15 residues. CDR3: CAWSVLGRGTDTQYF. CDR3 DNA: TGTGCCTGGAGTGTACTCGGGAGGGGGACCGATACGCAGTATTTT.

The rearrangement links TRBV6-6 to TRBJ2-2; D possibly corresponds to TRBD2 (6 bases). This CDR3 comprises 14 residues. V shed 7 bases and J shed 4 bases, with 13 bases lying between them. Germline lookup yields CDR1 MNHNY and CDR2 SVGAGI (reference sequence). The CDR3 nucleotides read TGTGCCAGCAAGGGGAGGACGGGCACCGGGGAGCTGTTTTTT. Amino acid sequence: CASKGRTGTGELFF.